Each of the 5 T cell receptor beta chains below was sequenced from the same sample in a study of blood T cells in healthy people across ages. A second PCR, run for about 7 to 11 cycles, used a sample-barcoded 5' primer plus a J-beta primer mix. TCRdb called the 5' RACE reads again in MiXCR, with one record for every CDR3 protein. The repertoire holds some 690,000 distinct CDR3 sequences, with 22% as singletons. What was sequenced was blood. The receptors here all came from a man aged 65 to 85 in good health.

The table lists this clonotype with many counts. The chain combines TRBV29-1 with TRBJ2-5, with TRBD2 matching 8 bases. In germline, CDR1 is SQVTM, CDR2 ANQGSEA. The junction had 13 bases not matched to a gene; V was cut back by 0 bases and J by 4 bases. The CDR3 is 17 amino acids. CDR3: CSVEDRPPGLGGETQYF. CDR3 in DNA: TGCAGCGTTGAAGATCGACCCCCGGGACTAGGGGGAGAGACCCAGTACTTC.

This chain's CDR3 is CASSWTLPGLPTDTQYF. DNA for the CDR3: TGCGCCAGCAGCTGGACGCTCCCGGGACTACCCACAGATACGCAGTATTTT. The chain couples TRBV5-1 to TRBJ2-3; 7 bases align to TRBD2. Germline-derived CDR1 and CDR2 are SGHRS and YFSETQ. J lost 2 bases, V lost 3 bases, and 12 bases had no gene match. The CDR3 spans 17 residues.

V is TRBV28 and J is TRBJ2-5; D unclear. The CDR3 covers 12 residues. Trimming took off 5 bases at V and 5 bases at J, with 9 bases between the two ends. CDR1 and CDR2 (germline): MDHEN, SYDVKM. The DNA for the CDR3 is TGTGCCAGCAGTCTACAGTGGGAGACCCAGTACTTC. The encoded protein is CASSLQWETQYF.

This clonotype was detected many times. This sequence joins TRBV5-1 and TRBJ2-1; 8 positions match TRBD1. The CDR3 length is 13 residues. Germline assignment: CDR1 SGHRS and CDR2 YFSETQ. Losses at the gene ends were 1 base for V and 13 bases for J; bases not matched to a gene: 7. DNA for the CDR3: TGCGCCAGCAGCTTGTCTCAGGGGGCGACCCAGTTCTTC. Amino acid sequence: CASSLSQGATQFF.

This clonotype was counted only a few times. The rearrangement links TRBV20-1 to TRBJ2-7; 11 bases align to TRBD2. The trim removed 3 bases at V and 1 base at J, leaving 2 bases unmatched. There are 14 residues in the CDR3. CDR1 DFQATT and CDR2 SNEGSKA come from the germline V gene (reference sequence). DNA for the CDR3: TGCAGTGCTAGGGGACTAGCGGATTCCTACGAGCAGTACGTC. This codes for CSARGLADSYEQYV.